Reported below is one T cell receptor (beta chain). Its cognate antigen is unknown. Method: immunoSEQ multiplex PCR; TCRdb's copy keeps in-frame clones and lacks some. The sample carries approximately 37,000 clones, approximately 72% recorded once. The data were obtained in a study of a mutant IDH1 vaccine in newly diagnosed glioma. Study context: Patients arrived already treated with radiotherapy, temozolomide, or both, most having had both. Study results and caveats: Variations in leading peripheral T cell clonotypes appeared to have no connection with pseudoprogression.

Trimming pared 5 bases from V and 3 bases from J, leaving 16 bases between. CDR1 is PRHDT and CDR2 is FYEKMQ in the germline V gene (reference sequence). There are 16 residues in the CDR3. The sample's time point: week 23, last vaccination. The investigators gave 300 ug of mutant IDH1 20-mer peptide in each vaccine dose, together with topical imiquimod. Material: PBMCs, obtained from a glioma patient whose treatment included an IDH1 peptide vaccine. This sequence originates from a man aged 45-60 years with glioma. V gene TRBV13 combines with J gene TRBJ1-4; D is undetermined. The CDR3 DNA follows: TGTGCCAGCAGCGAAACTCCCGGAGGATCTAATGAAAAACTGTTTTTT. Residues: CASSETPGGSNEKLFF. Together with reference TRBV13 and TRBJ1-4, the CDR3 gives the full variable domain: AAGVIQSPRHLIKEKRETATLKCYPIPRHDTVYWYQQGPGQDPQFLISFYEKMQSDKGSIPDRFSAQQFSDYHSELNMSSLELGDSALYFCASSETPGGSNEKLFFGSGTQLSVL.